This T cell receptor beta chain was identified during a study of blood T cell repertoires in COVID-19. On the study more broadly: There were acute and convalescent COVID-19 samples, and they came from the United States, Italy and Spain. From T cells, B-cell-depleted T cells, or PBMCs came the material, which was cDNA or gDNA.

Germline CDR1 and CDR2: SGHVS and FQNEAQ. The CDR3 consists of 15 residues. V gave up 4 bases and J gave up 4 bases, with 13 bases separating them. In the study's own analysis: Using reference gene primer amplification, nucleated cell counts were estimated. The assay was immunoSEQ multiplex PCR, and TCRdb's table has in-frame clones only and misses some. V, J and clone size are those of that table, while D and trimming were read from the DNA. The sample has 120,000 to 150,000 clones, more than 80% seen once; the top ten hold more than 7%. The rearrangement uses TRBV7-8 and TRBJ1-4; tentative D call: TRBD1 (5 bases). The receptor was derived from a human donor with acute or convalescent COVID-19. The donor label of this sample is uncertain. The material sequenced was peripheral blood. The CDR3 region has the DNA TGTGCCAGCAGCTCCCCGGGGAGGGGTAATGAAAAACTGTTTTTT. Its protein product is CASSSPGRGNEKLFF.